A selection of T cell receptor beta chains follows, all from one sample in a study of T cell responses to AZD1222 COVID-19 vaccine. Data came from immunoSEQ multiplex PCR; TCRdb stores just in-frame clones and leaves some out. This sample has around 99,000 clones, with around 90% found just once. Sequenced material: peripheral blood, taken on day 0 of AZD1222 vaccination. The receptors stem from an adult in good health. The CDR3 runs from the conserved cysteine through the conserved F or W. The D gene is left open where the match is weak. Expanded clones are given a class, and other clones once, few, many or no size at all.

TGTGCCAGCAAACGGGCGACTGAAGCTTTCTTT,CASKRATEAFF,NA,TRBV27,TRBJ1-1,NA
TGTGCCAGCAGTTACGTCAGTGAGCAGTTCTTC,CASSYVSEQFF,NA,TRBV6-2/TRBV6-3,TRBJ2-1,NA
TGTGCCAGCAGTTCTTCTTCTCGGACAGGGTGGGTCAATGAGCAGTTCTTC,CASSSSSRTGWVNEQFF,NA,TRBV6-2/TRBV6-3,TRBJ2-1,TRBD1
TGTGCCAGCTCACAAATGGCGGGTGGAGGAGATAGCAATCAGCCCCAGCATTTT,CASSQMAGGGDSNQPQHF,NA,TRBV18,TRBJ1-5,NA
TGTGCCAGCAGCTTGGAGGCAGGGAGGCAGTATTTT,CASSLEAGRQYF,NA,TRBV5-4,TRBJ2-3,NA
TGTGCCAGTAACTTTAACACTGAAGCTTTCTTT,CASNFNTEAFF,few,TRBV19,TRBJ1-1,NA
TGTGCCAGCAGTTTTAACGTGGCTGGTGAAGCTTTCTTT,CASSFNVAGEAFF,NA,TRBV12-3/TRBV12-4,TRBJ1-1,NA
TGTGCCACCAGCAGAGATCGGGGGGCGGAAAAACTGTTTTTT,CATSRDRGAEKLFF,NA,TRBV15,TRBJ1-4,NA
TGTGCCAGCAGTTACTCGATGTCTAGACAGGGTCAGCCCCAGCATTTT,CASSYSMSRQGQPQHF,NA,TRBV6-6,TRBJ1-5,TRBD1
TGTGCCCTCGGAGGGGCCGGGGGGGGCACAGATACGCAGTATTTT,CALGGAGGGTDTQYF,NA,TRBV2,TRBJ2-3,TRBD2
TGTGCCAGCCAAGGGTCTAATGAAAAACTGTTTTTT,CASQGSNEKLFF,NA,TRBV2,TRBJ1-4,NA
TGTGCCTGGATTAGGGGGGGACACTATGGCTACACCTTC,CAWIRGGHYGYTF,once,TRBV30,TRBJ1-2,NA
TGCAGCGTTGAAGGTGGGACACCCAACGAGCAGTACTTC,CSVEGGTPNEQYF,NA,TRBV29-1,TRBJ2-7,NA
TGTGCCACCAGCAGAGATTACGAGGGAGGGGGCGAGCAGTACTTC,CATSRDYEGGGEQYF,NA,TRBV15,TRBJ2-7,NA
TGTGCCAGCTCCCCCAGAAATGCGAGGACTGAAGCTTTCTTT,CASSPRNARTEAFF,NA,TRBV18,TRBJ1-1,NA
TGTGCCAGCAGCTTATATAGCGGGAGTGGCCAAGGGTACGAGCAGTACTTC,CASSLYSGSGQGYEQYF,NA,TRBV7-2,TRBJ2-7,TRBD2
TGTGCCAGCAGTTACTCGGGTAGCTCCTACGAGCAGTACTTC,CASSYSGSSYEQYF,NA,TRBV6-2/TRBV6-3,TRBJ2-7,NA
TGCGCCAGCAGCCAAGATCCACAGTATGGCTACACCTTC,CASSQDPQYGYTF,NA,TRBV4-1,TRBJ1-2,NA
TGTGCCAGTAGTAACCAGGGGGGCCCTGGGGCCAACGTCCTGACTTTC,CASSNQGGPGANVLTF,NA,TRBV19,TRBJ2-6,NA
TGTGCCAGCAGCTCCCGACAGGGGTCCCACTACGAGCAGTACTTC,CASSSRQGSHYEQYF,NA,TRBV7-2,TRBJ2-7,TRBD1
TGTGCCAGCAGTTTAGGGAACATTCAGTACTTC,CASSLGNIQYF,few,TRBV27,TRBJ2-4,NA
TGCGCCAGCAGCTTGGACAGGGGGAGGACTGAAGCTTTCTTT,CASSLDRGRTEAFF,NA,TRBV5-1,TRBJ1-1,TRBD1
TGTGCCAGCACCCCAGGGTGGGGAGCTTTCTTT,CASTPGWGAFF,NA,TRBV6-5,TRBJ1-1,NA
TGTGCCAGCAGTGATGGGACAGGGGCCTGGGCGCGGGCTGAAAAACTGTTTTTT,CASSDGTGAWARAEKLFF,NA,TRBV6-2/TRBV6-3,TRBJ1-4,TRBD1
TGTGCCAGCAGACCCTCTGGGGCCAACGTCCTGACTTTC,CASRPSGANVLTF,NA,TRBV6-4,TRBJ2-6,NA
TGTGCCAGCAGTCCCCAGGACTTAAACAAAGCGAATGAGCAGTTCTTC,CASSPQDLNKANEQFF,NA,TRBV28,TRBJ2-1,NA
TGTGCCAGCAGCTTGGGGGGGTTGAATGGCTACACCTTC,CASSLGGLNGYTF,NA,TRBV5-6,TRBJ1-2,NA
TGTGCCAGCAGCTTTAGTAGGATCCCCTACAATGAGCAGTTCTTC,CASSFSRIPYNEQFF,NA,TRBV7-2,TRBJ2-1,NA
TGTGCCAGCAGCTTAGATCATCAGGGGCGGTACACTGAAGCTTTCTTT,CASSLDHQGRYTEAFF,NA,TRBV11-3,TRBJ1-1,NA
TGTGCCAGCAGCCAAGAACCCCCACAGGGAACACTGAGAAACACCATATATTTT,CASSQEPPQGTLRNTIYF,NA,TRBV4-2,TRBJ1-3,NA
TGTGCCAGTAGTGAAATAGCGGGAGGAGGCACAGATACGCAGTATTTT,CASSEIAGGGTDTQYF,medium-sized,TRBV19,TRBJ2-3,TRBD2
TGTGCCTGGGCGGACAGGGCAGGCCAGCCCCAGCATTTT,CAWADRAGQPQHF,few,TRBV30,TRBJ1-5,TRBD1
TGCGCCAGCAGCCAAGGGCCAGGAACTGAGCAGTTCTTC,CASSQGPGTEQFF,NA,TRBV4-1,TRBJ2-1,NA
TGTGCCAGCAGCCTTGGGACCTTAGCGTATCAGCCCCAGCATTTT,CASSLGTLAYQPQHF,NA,TRBV11-3,TRBJ1-5,NA
TGTGCCAGCTCACCCGCAGGGCTTGACACCATATATTTT,CASSPAGLDTIYF,NA,TRBV18,TRBJ1-3,NA
TGTGCCAGCAGCGGGGGAGGCTCTGGAAACACCATATATTTT,CASSGGGSGNTIYF,NA,TRBV7-9,TRBJ1-3,NA
TGTGCCAGCAGCTTAGATAGGGGGCTCAGTTCACCCCTCCACTTT,CASSLDRGLSSPLHF,NA,TRBV7-9,TRBJ1-6,TRBD1
TGCAGTGCTAGTGGTACTGAAGCTTTCTTT,CSASGTEAFF,NA,TRBV20-1,TRBJ1-1,NA
TGTGCCAGCAGCTTAAACGGGGTTCGAGATACGCAGTATTTT,CASSLNGVRDTQYF,NA,TRBV7-3,TRBJ2-3,NA
TGTGCCAGCAGCCGCCTAGGGCCCGGGGCCAACGTCCTGACTTTC,CASSRLGPGANVLTF,NA,TRBV7-6,TRBJ2-6,NA
TGTGCCAGCTCATCCCCGACAGGGGGTGGTGAAAAACTGTTTTTT,CASSSPTGGGEKLFF,NA,TRBV18,TRBJ1-4,TRBD1
TGTGCCAGCAGCCCCGGCGGCAGGGCTAACTATGGCTACACCTTC,CASSPGGRANYGYTF,NA,TRBV5-4,TRBJ1-2,NA
TGTGCCAGCAGTCAGGCCCGGGGCCTGACGTCCCTCGAGCAGTACTTC,CASSQARGLTSLEQYF,NA,TRBV6-2/TRBV6-3,TRBJ2-7,NA
TGTGCCAGCAGATCACAGGTGTATAGCAATCAGCCCCAGCATTTT,CASRSQVYSNQPQHF,NA,TRBV6-5,TRBJ1-5,NA
TGTGCAATCCTACGGGAAAGGCACGGGTCCCAGTACTTC,CAILRERHGSQYF,NA,TRBV12-2,TRBJ2-5,NA
TGTGCCAGCAGCCGGGAGGTCGCCACTGAAGCTTTCTTT,CASSREVATEAFF,NA,TRBV7-3,TRBJ1-1,NA
TGCGCCAGCAGCTGGGGACAGACTAACTATGGCTACACCTTC,CASSWGQTNYGYTF,NA,TRBV5-1,TRBJ1-2,TRBD1
TGTGCCAGCAGCCAGGCTACAGGGGGCGCGGAGGGCTACACCTTC,CASSQATGGAEGYTF,NA,TRBV4-2,TRBJ1-2,TRBD1
TGTGCCAGCAGCCCGAGACTGGATGAGCAGTTCTTC,CASSPRLDEQFF,NA,TRBV7-9,TRBJ2-1,NA
TGTGCCAGCAGTGAAATAGCGGGAGGGCTTGACGAGCAGTACTTC,CASSEIAGGLDEQYF,few,TRBV6-1,TRBJ2-7,TRBD2
TGTGCCAGCAGCAAAAGGAGGGGGACAGGGATGAAGGAAGAGACCCAGTACTTC,CASSKRRGTGMKEETQYF,NA,TRBV21-1,TRBJ2-5,NA